This T cell receptor (beta chain) was sequenced during a study of blood T cell repertoires in COVID-19. Across the whole study: Researchers got acute and convalescent COVID-19 samples from the United States, Italy and Spain. Sources were T cells, B-cell-depleted T cells, or PBMCs; the material itself was cDNA or gDNA.

V lost 3 bases and J lost 3, with 9 bases in between. Germline V lookup: CDR1 MNHEY, CDR2 SMNVEV (reference sequence). This CDR3 is built from 14 residues. This clone was counted at least ten times. Per the original methods: Amplified reference gene primers provided the basis for estimating nucleated cell counts. TCRdb keeps only in-frame clones here, not all; method: immunoSEQ multiplex PCR. V, J and clone size are taken as reported in that table, and D and trimming were inferred from the DNA itself. Here the sample spans 100,000 to 150,000 clones, around four fifths being singletons. Sequencing input: peripheral blood. The V call is TRBV27, the J call TRBJ1-5; no reliable D call. The TCR sequence derives from a man aged 55 to 70 with acute or convalescent COVID-19. The CDR3: CASSFGFPNQPQHF. CDR3 bases: TGTGCCAGCAGTTTTGGCTTTCCCAATCAGCCCCAGCATTTT.